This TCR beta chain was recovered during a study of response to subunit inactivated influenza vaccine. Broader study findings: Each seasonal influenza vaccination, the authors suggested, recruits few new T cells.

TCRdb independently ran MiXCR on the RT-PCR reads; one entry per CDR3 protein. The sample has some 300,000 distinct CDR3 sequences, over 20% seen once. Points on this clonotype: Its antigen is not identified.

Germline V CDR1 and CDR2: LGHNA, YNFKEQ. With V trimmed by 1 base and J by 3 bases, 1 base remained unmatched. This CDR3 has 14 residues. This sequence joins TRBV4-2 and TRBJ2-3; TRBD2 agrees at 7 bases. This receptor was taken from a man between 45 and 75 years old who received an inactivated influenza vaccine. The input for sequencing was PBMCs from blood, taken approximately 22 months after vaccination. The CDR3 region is CASSQAGGTDTQYF. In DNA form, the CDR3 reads TGTGCCAGCAGCCAAGCCGGGGGGACAGATACGCAGTATTTT.